The present entry profiles one T cell receptor beta chain with its context. Its specificity is unknown. Trimming removed 2 bases from V and 4 bases from J, with 5 bases in between. In germline, CDR1 is LNHDA, CDR2 SQIVND (reference sequence). This CDR3 is 13 amino acids long. This specimen comes from a study of T cells in localized non-small cell lung cancer. Broader study findings: Multi-region tumor sequencing was not done, so intratumor heterogeneity could not be excluded. When the top 100 tumor clones were examined, a median approximately 60 of them also appeared in the adjacent lung, which was paired and uninvolved. In uninvolved adjacent lung, T cell clonality reached its highest value, exceeding tumor.

The data were produced by immunoSEQ multiplex PCR, yet TCRdb's version contains in-frame clones alone and is incomplete. The profile covers tens of thousands of clones, with 80% to 95% appearing a single time and about 4.4% taken by the ten largest. Sequenced here: peripheral blood mononuclear cells, sampled before any cancer treatment. The TCR was taken from a woman aged 40-70 years with stage III lung adenocarcinoma. The chain is built from TRBV19 and TRBJ1-4; the D is unclear. CDR3 protein: CASSIQVNEKLFF. For the CDR3, the DNA is TGTGCCAGTAGTATACAGGTTAATGAAAAACTGTTTTTT.